These 5 T cell receptor beta chains were sequenced from one sample in a study of response to subunit inactivated influenza vaccine. TCRdb analysed the RT-PCR reads with MiXCR anew, one entry per CDR3 protein. The data contain roughly 170,000 distinct CDR3 sequences, around 9% of them singletons. The sequencing used non-naive T cells sorted from PBMCs, collected on the day of vaccination. These receptors were collected from a man aged 45-65 years who received an inactivated influenza vaccine.

This clonotype occurred many times. The J gene is TRBJ2-3, the V gene TRBV6-1; 12 nucleotides agree with TRBD1. This CDR3 region has 17 residues. Trimming at V came to 4 bases and at J to 6 bases, leaving 11 bases not matched to a gene. Germline V gives CDR1 MNHNS, CDR2 SASEGT. CDR3 bases: TGTGCCAGCAGTGCCCAGGGACAGGGGGCGAAGAGGGATACGCAGTATTTT. Translated, it gives CASSAQGQGAKRDTQYF.

There are many counts of this clonotype. This rearrangement joins TRBV10-3 to TRBJ1-4; no clear D. The V end lost 4 bases, the J end lost 8 bases, and 11 bases lay between the germline ends. The CDR3 is 13 amino acids. Germline values: CDR1 ENHRY, CDR2 SYGVKD. In DNA, the CDR3 is TGTGCCATCAGTGCCAAAGGAGGGGAAAAACTGTTTTTT. This codes for CAISAKGGEKLFF.

The chain recombines TRBV25-1 with TRBJ1-3; 7 bases map to TRBD1. The CDR3 consists of 14 residues. V dropped 7 bases and J dropped 0; count of bases not matched to a gene: 3. CDR1 is MGHDK and CDR2 is SYGVNS in the germline V gene. The CDR3 here is CASKGANSGNTIYF. DNA for the CDR3: TGTGCCAGCAAGGGGGCGAACTCTGGAAACACCATATATTTT.

The V and J genes are TRBV2 and TRBJ2-7, with D perhaps TRBD1 (5 bases). Germline CDR1 reads SNHLY; CDR2 reads FYNNEI. The CDR3 is 12 residues long. The germline V and J ends were trimmed by 6 bases and 0 bases, with 6 bases remaining between them. The CDR3 nucleotides are TGTGCCAGCAGGGACAACTCCTACGAGCAGTACTTC. As protein: CASRDNSYEQYF.

This clonotype is termed medium-sized. The rearrangement uses TRBV7-2 and TRBJ2-6; D possibly uses TRBD1 or TRBD2 (5 bases each). CDR3 length: 18 amino acids. Germline assignment: CDR1 SGHTA and CDR2 FQGNSA. V was cut by 0 bases and J by 0 bases, with 12 bases left in between. The DNA of the CDR3 is TGTGCCAGCAGCTTAGCACGGGACGGATTCTCTGGGGCCAACGTCCTGACTTTC. Translating it yields CASSLARDGFSGANVLTF.